The count of the clone carrying this T cell receptor beta chain is one. The sample belongs to a study of blood T cell repertoires in COVID-19. Only in-frame clones appear in the TCRdb table, and some are missing; sequencing was by immunoSEQ multiplex PCR. The sample has roughly 240,000 clones; roughly 85% are singletons. The origin of this receptor is a man aged 60 to 69 who had recovered from COVID-19. Sequenced: peripheral blood.

Here the CDR3 DNA reads TGTGCCTGGAGTGTTTCCAGAACTAATAATTCACCCCTCCACTTT. Translating gives CAWSVSRTNNSPLHF. This chain joins TRBV30 and TRBJ1-6; D gene uncertain. The CDR3 covers 15 residues. The germline V gene encodes CDR1 GTSNPN and CDR2 SVGIG (reference sequence). Deletions cut 0 bases from V and 5 bases from J, with 11 bases between.